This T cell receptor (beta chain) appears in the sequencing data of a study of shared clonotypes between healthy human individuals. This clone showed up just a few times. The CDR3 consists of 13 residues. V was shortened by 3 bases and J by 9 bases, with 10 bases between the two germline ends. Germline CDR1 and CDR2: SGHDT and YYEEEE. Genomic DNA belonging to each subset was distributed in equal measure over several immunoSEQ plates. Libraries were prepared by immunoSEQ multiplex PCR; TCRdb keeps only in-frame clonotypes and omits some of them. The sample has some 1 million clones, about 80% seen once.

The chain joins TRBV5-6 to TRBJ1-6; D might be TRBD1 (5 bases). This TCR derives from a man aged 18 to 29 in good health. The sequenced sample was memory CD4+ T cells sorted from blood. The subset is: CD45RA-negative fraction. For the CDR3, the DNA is TGTGCCAGCAGCTCGGGGGGGAGTTCACCCCTCCACTTT. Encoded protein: CASSSGGSSPLHF.